These 31 T cell receptor beta chains were all obtained from the same sample, sequenced in a study of T cell changes during pregnancy in multiple sclerosis. TCRdb's copy holds only in-frame clones and misses some; the assay was immunoSEQ multiplex PCR. The top ten clones hold about 2% of a sample with under 70,000 clones, 80% to 95% of them seen once. Specimen: peripheral blood, collected in the third trimester of pregnancy. These receptors originate from a female donor in good health, enrolled as a control in a pregnancy study.

CDR3 nucleotides: TGTGCCATCAGCCGGACAGATTCTCAAGAGACCCAGTACTTC. Translated: CAISRTDSQETQYF. The chain couples TRBV10-3 to TRBJ2-5; maybe TRBD1 (6 bases). This CDR3 comprises 14 residues. Germline V CDR1 and CDR2: ENHRY, SYGVKD. Trimming cost V 6 bases and J 2 bases, with 13 bases left between them.

The chain carries TRBV28 and TRBJ1-2, with TRBD1 matching 8 bases. Germline V lookup: CDR1 MDHEN, CDR2 SYDVKM. After removal of 5 bases from V and 7 bases from J, the junction contained 9 bases not matched to a gene. The length of the CDR3 is 14 residues. Written as DNA, the CDR3 is TGTGCCAGCAGTACTCAGGGGGCGTCTGGTGGCTACACCTTC. Translation gives CASSTQGASGGYTF.

The chain carries TRBV7-2 and TRBJ2-3; 9 bases are shared with TRBD2. After removal of 2 bases from V and 0 bases from J, the junction contained 6 bases not matched to a gene. This CDR3 region has 17 residues. CDR1 SGHTA and CDR2 FQGNSA come from the germline V gene. CDR3 bases: TGTGCCAGCAGCTTATTTCTAGCGGGACCTAGCACAGATACGCAGTATTTT. It codes for CASSLFLAGPSTDTQYF.

The chain joins TRBV28 to TRBJ2-1; D is perhaps TRBD2 (6 bases). The V end lost 7 bases, the J end lost 0 bases, and 16 bases lay between the germline ends. CDR1 and CDR2 from the germline V gene are MDHEN and SYDVKM. CDR3 length: 16 amino acids. CDR3 coding DNA: TGTGCCAGCAATAACAAAGGGAGGAGCTCCTACAATGAGCAGTTCTTC. As protein: CASNNKGRSSYNEQFF. The complete variable domain, with remaining parts taken from reference TRBV28 and TRBJ2-1, reads DVKVTQSSRYLVKRTGEKVFLECVQDMDHENMFWYRQDPGLGLRLIYFSYDVKMKEKGDIPEGYSVSREKKERFSLILESASTNQTSMYLCASNNKGRSSYNEQFFGPGTRLTVL.

The chain couples TRBV11-1 to TRBJ2-1, with D tentatively TRBD1 (5 bases). V was pared by 5 bases and J by 6 bases, with 11 bases between. There are 13 residues in the CDR3. Germline V gene data show CDR1 as SGHAT and CDR2 as FQDESV (reference sequence). In DNA form, the CDR3 reads TGTGCCAGCAGCCCCAGGGCACTCAATGAGCAGTTCTTC. Encoded protein: CASSPRALNEQFF.

This rearrangement joins TRBV30 to TRBJ2-2; 11 bases are a match to TRBD2. The CDR3 runs to 17 residues. Trimming removed 0 bases from V and 1 base from J; junction bases left unmatched: 4. Looked up from germline, CDR1 is GTSNPN and CDR2 is SVGIG (reference sequence). CDR3 loop: CAWSVPSGRLNTGELFF. The DNA for the CDR3 is TGTGCCTGGAGTGTACCTAGCGGGAGGCTGAACACCGGGGAGCTGTTTTTT.

V gene TRBV30 combines with J gene TRBJ2-7; perhaps TRBD2 as D (5 bases). V gave up 4 bases and J gave up 3 bases, with 16 bases separating them. Germline CDR1 is GTSNPN and CDR2 is SVGIG (reference sequence). CDR3 length: 14 amino acids. The CDR3 reads CAWTPGIGGYEQYF. CDR3 DNA sequence: TGTGCCTGGACCCCCGGGATCGGCGGCTACGAGCAGTACTTC.

The genes are TRBV18 and TRBJ2-7; possibly TRBD1 for D (6 bases). CDR1 is KGHSH and CDR2 is LQKENI in the germline V gene. V was clipped by 6 bases and J by 9 bases, with 15 bases between them. This CDR3 comprises 12 residues. For the CDR3, the DNA is TGTGCCAGCTCGGACAGCTACGAGGTGCAGTACTTC. Its protein product is CASSDSYEVQYF.

The chain has TRBV5-5 and TRBJ1-2; TRBD1 matches at 8 bases. The CDR3 consists of 19 residues. V dropped 4 bases and J dropped 2; count of bases not matched to a gene: 19. Germline values: CDR1 SGHKS, CDR2 YYEKEE (reference sequence). CDR3 nucleotide sequence: TGTGCCAGCAGCCCCGTGTTAGCGTCGACAGGGGCATCGAACTATGGCTACACCTTC. This translates into CASSPVLASTGASNYGYTF.

This rearrangement joins TRBV28 to TRBJ2-3; 7 nucleotides align to TRBD1. Germline CDR1 and CDR2: MDHEN and SYDVKM. The ends lost 6 bases at V and 2 bases at J; junction bases unmatched: 8. CDR3 length equals 15 residues. The CDR3 DNA reads TGTGCCAGCAGGACCGGGACAGCTCACACAGATACGCAGTATTTT. Protein sequence: CASRTGTAHTDTQYF.

CDR3: CASSRTGDSNQPQHF. Written as DNA, the CDR3 is TGTGCCAGCAGCCGTACAGGGGATAGCAATCAGCCCCAGCATTTT. The chain is built from TRBV9 and TRBJ1-5, with 7 bases matching TRBD1. Germline loops: CDR1 SGDLS, CDR2 YYNGEE. The junction had 4 bases not matched to a gene; V was cut back by 4 bases and J by 0 bases. The CDR3 has 15 residues.

The chain carries TRBV28 and TRBJ1-4; weak D call: TRBD1 (6 bases). Between the trimmed V and J ends, which lost 5 bases and 5 bases, there was a span of 15 bases. The germline V gene encodes CDR1 MDHEN and CDR2 SYDVKM. This CDR3 spans 15 amino acids. CDR3 sequence reads: CASSPGGRLNEKLFF. The CDR3, as DNA: TGTGCCAGCAGTCCGGGGGGGCGGTTAAATGAAAAACTGTTTTTT.

This chain links TRBV5-1 with TRBJ1-1; 8 nucleotides line up with TRBD1. The CDR3 length is 14 residues. Germline V gene sequence: CDR1 SGHRS, CDR2 YFSETQ. V was clipped by 5 bases and J by 4 bases; unmatched bases: 7. CDR3 in amino acids: CASRDTGGLTEAFF. CDR3 DNA sequence: TGCGCCAGCAGGGATACAGGGGGGCTCACTGAAGCTTTCTTT.

This rearrangement joins TRBV19 to TRBJ2-1, with 8 bases matching TRBD2. The CDR3 sequence is 15 residues long. J was trimmed by 6 bases and V by 5 bases; bases with no gene match: 9. Germline assignment: CDR1 LNHDA and CDR2 SQIVND (reference sequence). The DNA of the CDR3 is TGTGCCAGTAGTCTCATGTCGGGGGGGTCCAATGAGCAGTTCTTC. This codes for CASSLMSGGSNEQFF.

The CDR3 is CASSLQGANYGYTF. For the CDR3, the DNA is TGTGCCAGCAGCTTGCAGGGCGCCAACTATGGCTACACCTTC. J is TRBJ1-2 and V is TRBV5-4; the D gene is possibly TRBD1 (5 bases). This CDR3 spans 14 amino acids. CDR1 is SGHNT, CDR2 YYREEE, per germline (reference sequence). V was clipped by 1 base and J by 2 bases, with 9 bases between them.

V gene TRBV19 combines with J gene TRBJ2-1; 10 positions match TRBD2. The germline V gene has CDR1 LNHDA and CDR2 SQIVND (reference sequence). J gave up 5 bases and V 3 bases, and 4 bases lay outside the gene matches. This CDR3 comprises 15 residues. The CDR3: CASSIKREGHNEQFF. Here the CDR3 DNA reads TGTGCCAGTAGTATCAAGCGGGAGGGCCACAATGAGCAGTTCTTC.

The chain employs TRBV10-1 and TRBJ2-2; 7 bases align to TRBD2. Germline assignment: CDR1 WNHNN and CDR2 SYGVQD (reference sequence). The CDR3 loop spans 16 amino acids. The J segment lost 7 bases and the V segment lost 5 bases, leaving 13 bases of the junction unmatched. This CDR3 reads CASSPIRTSAGGELFF. CDR3 bases: TGCGCCAGCAGTCCTATTAGAACTAGCGCCGGCGGGGAGCTGTTTTTT.

This clone came up once. This chain connects TRBV9 to TRBJ2-7; 7 nucleotides line up with TRBD2. The CDR3 runs to 16 residues. Germline trimming cut 0 bases from V and 7 bases from J; bases unmatched to any gene: 13. CDR1 is SGDLS and CDR2 is YYNGEE in the germline V gene. CDR3 residues: CASSVGAGRARWEQYF. DNA of the CDR3: TGTGCCAGCAGCGTAGGAGCAGGGAGGGCCCGATGGGAGCAGTACTTC. Together with reference TRBV9 and TRBJ2-7, the CDR3 gives the full variable domain: DSGVTQTPKHLITATGQRVTLRCSPRSGDLSVYWYQQSLDQGLQFLIQYYNGEERAKGNILERFSAQQFPDLHSELNLSSLELGDSALYFCASSVGAGRARWEQYFGPGTRLTVT.

The rearrangement uses TRBV30 and TRBJ2-4; TRBD2 is a possible D gene (6 bases). The germline V gene has CDR1 GTSNPN and CDR2 SVGIG (reference sequence). This CDR3 has 12 amino acids. V lost 6 bases to trimming and J lost 11 bases, with 17 bases between them. The CDR3 sequence is CACGGLAVVQYF. CDR3 in DNA: TGTGCCTGTGGAGGGTTAGCGGTCGTTCAGTACTTC.

This chain uses TRBV11-3 with TRBJ1-1; D gene unclear. The CDR3 contains 13 residues. Germline values: CDR1 SGHNT, CDR2 YENEEA. Between the trimmed V and J ends, which lost 3 bases and 4 bases, there was a span of 9 bases. CDR3 sequence (DNA): TGTGCCAGCAGCTTTGCTACCGGCACTGAAGCTTTCTTT. Translating it yields CASSFATGTEAFF. Supplemented by reference TRBV11-3 and TRBJ1-1, the full variable domain reads EAGVVQSPRYKIIEKKQPVAFWCNPISGHNTLYWYLQNLGQGPELLIRYENEEAVDDSQLPKDRFSAERLKGVDSTLKIQPAELGDSAVYLCASSFATGTEAFFGQGTRLTVV.

The chain recombines TRBV19 with TRBJ2-7; D might be TRBD1 (6 bases). V lost 0 bases to trimming and J lost 1 base, with 10 bases between them. The CDR3 is 15 amino acids. Germline lookup yields CDR1 LNHDA and CDR2 SQIVND (reference sequence). The CDR3 loop is CASSIEVQGSYEQYF. The CDR3 DNA reads TGTGCCAGTAGTATAGAGGTACAGGGATCCTACGAGCAGTACTTC.

For this clone: This CDR3 is also generated by other DNA sequences in the sample. The V and J genes are TRBV2 and TRBJ2-7; maybe TRBD2 (5 bases). Germline V gene sequence: CDR1 SNHLY, CDR2 FYNNEI. The V end was cut by 8 bases, the J end by 7 bases, with 21 bases between. This CDR3 is built from 14 residues. The DNA for the CDR3 is TGTGCCAGCGGGGAAGGGTTGAGCGGATCTGAGCAGTACTTC. Residues: CASGEGLSGSEQYF.

This sequence joins TRBV28 and TRBJ2-1; weak D call: TRBD1 (6 bases). The CDR3 runs to 12 residues. From germline, CDR1 is MDHEN and CDR2 SYDVKM. V gave up 6 bases and J gave up 6 bases, with 9 bases separating them. The CDR3 region has the DNA TGTGCCAGCAGCATACAGGGCAATGAGCAGTTCTTC. As protein: CASSIQGNEQFF.

The chain is built from TRBV9 and TRBJ1-5; D unresolved. The ends were cut back, 3 bases at V and 4 bases at J, with 17 bases in the middle. The germline V gene has CDR1 SGDLS and CDR2 YYNGEE. This CDR3 region has 16 residues. The CDR3 region has the DNA TGTGCCAGCAGCGCCGGTGAGAGAATAAATAATCAGCCCCAGCATTTT. The encoded protein is CASSAGERINNQPQHF.

J is TRBJ1-3 and V is TRBV9; 7 bases align to TRBD1. The CDR3 totals 14 residues. With V trimmed by 0 bases and J by 4 bases, 1 base remained unmatched. Germline V lookup: CDR1 SGDLS, CDR2 YYNGEE. This CDR3 reads CASSVGRGGNTIYF. In DNA form, the CDR3 reads TGTGCCAGCAGCGTAGGCAGGGGGGGAAACACCATATATTTT.

V and J are TRBV25-1 and TRBJ2-3; 11 bases agree with TRBD2. Germline V gene data show CDR1 as MGHDK and CDR2 as SYGVNS. CDR3 length equals 17 residues. Germline trimming cut 4 bases from V and 2 bases from J; bases unmatched to any gene: 8. The chain's CDR3 is CASSGQGLAETTDTQYF. Here the CDR3 DNA reads TGTGCCAGCAGTGGGCAGGGACTAGCGGAGACCACAGATACGCAGTATTTT.

The chain is built from TRBV7-6 and TRBJ2-7; 11 bases line up with TRBD2. This CDR3 is built from 16 residues. V gave up 5 bases and J gave up 4 bases; unmatched junction bases: 10. Germline CDR1 and CDR2: SGHVS and FNYEAQ. This CDR3 is CASSPRGLADVYEQYF. The CDR3 region has the DNA TGTGCCAGCAGCCCCAGGGGACTAGCGGATGTATACGAGCAGTACTTC.

The chain recombines TRBV6-5 with TRBJ2-2; D unresolved. The germline V and J ends were trimmed by 6 bases and 4 bases, with 9 bases remaining between them. CDR1 and CDR2 from the germline V gene are MNHEY and SVGAGI. The CDR3 covers 13 residues. The CDR3 reads CASSPGLTGELFF. The CDR3, as DNA: TGTGCCAGCAGCCCGGGTCTCACCGGGGAGCTGTTTTTT.

The CDR3 DNA reads as TGTGCCAGTAGACCGGGAACGGCGGGGGAGACCCAGTACTTC. Its protein is CASRPGTAGETQYF. J is TRBJ2-5 and V is TRBV19; possible D gene TRBD2, 6 bases. V gave up 6 bases and J gave up 5 bases, with 16 bases separating them. The CDR3 has 14 amino acids. Germline V gives CDR1 LNHDA, CDR2 SQIVND (reference sequence). The whole variable domain, filled in from reference TRBV19 and TRBJ2-5, reads DGGITQSPKYLFRKEGQNVTLSCEQNLNHDAMYWYRQDPGQGLRLIYYSQIVNDFQKGDIAEGYSVSREKKESFPLTVTSAQKNPTAFYLCASRPGTAGETQYFGPGTRLLVL.

V gene TRBV7-9 combines with J gene TRBJ2-5, with 8 bases that match TRBD2. After removal of 4 bases from V and 12 bases from J, the junction contained 19 bases not matched to a gene. The CDR3 runs 16 residues. In germline, CDR1 is SEHNR, CDR2 FQNEAQ (reference sequence). Here the CDR3 DNA reads TGTGCCAGCAGCTCCCTGCCTCGTGGGAATCGGGAGGGGGAGTACTTC. It yields the protein CASSSLPRGNREGEYF.

The V and J genes are TRBV4-1 and TRBJ2-1, with D maybe TRBD2 (5 bases). Trimming cost V 3 bases and J 2 bases, with 14 bases left between them. This CDR3 has 16 residues. Germline V gene data show CDR1 as MGHRA and CDR2 as YSYEKL. The CDR3 sequence: CASSHPAVLAYNEQFF. CDR3 bases: TGCGCCAGCAGCCATCCAGCGGTACTAGCCTACAATGAGCAGTTCTTC.